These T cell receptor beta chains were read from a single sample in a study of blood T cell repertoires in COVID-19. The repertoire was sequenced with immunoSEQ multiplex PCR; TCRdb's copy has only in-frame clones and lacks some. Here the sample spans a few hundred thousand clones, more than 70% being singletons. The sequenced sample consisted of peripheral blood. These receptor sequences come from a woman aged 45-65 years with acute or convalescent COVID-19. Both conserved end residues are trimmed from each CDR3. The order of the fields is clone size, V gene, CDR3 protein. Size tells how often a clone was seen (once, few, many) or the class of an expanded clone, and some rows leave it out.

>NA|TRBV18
ASSPPGSTDTQY
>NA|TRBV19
ASSKTTGSSYEQY
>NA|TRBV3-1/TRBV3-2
ASTGTSGSHEQF
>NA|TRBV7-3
ASSWGPFPTGELF
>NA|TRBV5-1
ASVQDAPSGANVLT
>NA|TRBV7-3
ASSFDRGRGGYT
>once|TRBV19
ASTLRDRGPYEQY
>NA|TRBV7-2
ASSLEGTGAHEQY
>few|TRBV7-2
ATAWGTGNYGYT
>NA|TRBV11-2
ASSPRGESAKNIQY
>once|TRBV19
ASSGTVGQPQH
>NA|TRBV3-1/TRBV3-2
ASSSTSGGQETQY
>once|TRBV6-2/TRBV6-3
ASSYALAGAYEQY
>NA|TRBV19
ASSMSGLSDTEAF
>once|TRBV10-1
ASLKVDSGSNTEAF
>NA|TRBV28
ASTGTLNSGANVLT
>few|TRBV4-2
ASSQDRLPEDEQF
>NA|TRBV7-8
ASSLGGGGTDTQY
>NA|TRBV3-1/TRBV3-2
ASCPSGSAYNEQF
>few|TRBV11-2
ASGPPGLAGGGTDTQY
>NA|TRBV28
ASRSSGRGGTDTQY
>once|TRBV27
ASSRRGNTGELF
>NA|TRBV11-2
ASSLNRDQPQH
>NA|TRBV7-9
ASSLAPGTGFAGYT
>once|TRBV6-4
ASSPDRNTGELF
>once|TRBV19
ASSLPGTATNSPLH
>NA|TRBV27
ASRLAGRYEQY
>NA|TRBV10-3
AISDGGAGWAKNIQY
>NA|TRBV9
ASSPSLAGAGTDTQY
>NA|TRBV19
ASSIGVSNQPQH
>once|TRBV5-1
ASSLGRQRTYEQY
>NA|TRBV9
ASSVSNGGAGVPYEQY
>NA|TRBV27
ASSLLGGMNSPLH
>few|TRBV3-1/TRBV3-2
ASSRQGANYGYT
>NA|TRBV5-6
ASSLAPGMGPMNTEAF
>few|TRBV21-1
ASSKVFLGLIFNYGYT
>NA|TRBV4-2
ASSQGAGTGDYNEQF
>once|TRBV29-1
SVDRGMVTDTQY
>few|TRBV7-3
ASSPFGGRASDTQY
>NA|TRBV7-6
ASSLSYAGGSNEQF
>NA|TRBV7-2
ASSLASQPNQPQH
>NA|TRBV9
ASSVQGVFNQPQH
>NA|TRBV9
ASSAGTSGRYEQY
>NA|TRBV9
ASSVQSRANEKLF
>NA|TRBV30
AWSSLATNYEQY
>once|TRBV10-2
ASTVRGSDQETQY